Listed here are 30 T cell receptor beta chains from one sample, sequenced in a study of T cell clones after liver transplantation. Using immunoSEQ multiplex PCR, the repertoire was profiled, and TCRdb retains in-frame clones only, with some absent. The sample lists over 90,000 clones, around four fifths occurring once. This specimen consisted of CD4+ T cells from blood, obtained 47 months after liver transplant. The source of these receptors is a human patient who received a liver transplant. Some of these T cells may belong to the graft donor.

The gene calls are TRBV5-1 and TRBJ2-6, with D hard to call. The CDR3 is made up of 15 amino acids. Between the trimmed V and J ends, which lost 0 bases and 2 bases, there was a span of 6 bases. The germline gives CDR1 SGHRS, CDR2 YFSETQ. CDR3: CASSLVGAGANVLTF. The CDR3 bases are TGCGCCAGCAGCTTGGTTGGGGCTGGGGCCAACGTCCTGACTTTC.

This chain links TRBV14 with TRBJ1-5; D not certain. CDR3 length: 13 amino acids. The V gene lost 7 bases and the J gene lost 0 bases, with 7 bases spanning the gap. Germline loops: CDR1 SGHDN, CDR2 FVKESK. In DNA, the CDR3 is TGTGCCAGCATACAAGATAGCAATCAGCCCCAGCATTTT. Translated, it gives CASIQDSNQPQHF. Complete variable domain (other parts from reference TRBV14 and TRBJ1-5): EAGVTQFPSHSVIEKGQTVTLRCDPISGHDNLYWYRRVMGKEIKFLLHFVKESKQDESGMPNNRFLAERTGGTYSTLKVQPAELEDSGVYFCASIQDSNQPQHFGDGTRLSIL.

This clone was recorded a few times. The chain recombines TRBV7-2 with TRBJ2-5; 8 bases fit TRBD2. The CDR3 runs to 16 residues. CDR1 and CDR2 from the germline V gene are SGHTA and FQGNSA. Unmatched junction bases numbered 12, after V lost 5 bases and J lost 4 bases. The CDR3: CASSPPGGAGLETQYF. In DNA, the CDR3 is TGTGCCAGCAGCCCCCCGGGGGGGGCAGGTCTAGAGACCCAGTACTTC.

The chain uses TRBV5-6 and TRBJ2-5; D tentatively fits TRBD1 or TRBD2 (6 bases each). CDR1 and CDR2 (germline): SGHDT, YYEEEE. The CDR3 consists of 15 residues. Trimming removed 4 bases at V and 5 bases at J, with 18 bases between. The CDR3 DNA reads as TGTGCCAGCAGCCCACGAGGGGGGATGGGTGAGACCCAGTACTTC. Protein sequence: CASSPRGGMGETQYF.

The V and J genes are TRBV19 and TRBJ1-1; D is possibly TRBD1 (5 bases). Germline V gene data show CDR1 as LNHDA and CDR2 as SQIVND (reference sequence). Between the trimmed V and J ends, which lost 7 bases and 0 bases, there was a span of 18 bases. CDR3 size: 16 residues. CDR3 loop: CASIQRATVMNTEAFF. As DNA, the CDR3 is TGTGCCAGTATCCAGAGGGCGACAGTTATGAACACTGAAGCTTTCTTT. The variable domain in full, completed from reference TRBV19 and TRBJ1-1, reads DGGITQSPKYLFRKEGQNVTLSCEQNLNHDAMYWYRQDPGQGLRLIYYSQIVNDFQKGDIAEGYSVSREKKESFPLTVTSAQKNPTAFYLCASIQRATVMNTEAFFGQGTRLTVV.

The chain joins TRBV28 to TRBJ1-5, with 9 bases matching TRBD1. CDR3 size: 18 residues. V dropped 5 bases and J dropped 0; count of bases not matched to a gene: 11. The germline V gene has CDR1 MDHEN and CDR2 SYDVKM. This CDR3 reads CASSPVLGTGLSNQPQHF. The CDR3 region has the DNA TGTGCCAGCAGTCCGGTCCTCGGGACAGGGCTTAGCAATCAGCCCCAGCATTTT.

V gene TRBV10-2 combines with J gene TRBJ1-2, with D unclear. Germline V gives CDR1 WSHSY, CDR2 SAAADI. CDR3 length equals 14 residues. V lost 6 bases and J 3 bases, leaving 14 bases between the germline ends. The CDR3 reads CASSDSPGHYGYTF. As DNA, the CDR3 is TGCGCCAGCAGCGATTCTCCGGGCCACTATGGCTACACCTTC.

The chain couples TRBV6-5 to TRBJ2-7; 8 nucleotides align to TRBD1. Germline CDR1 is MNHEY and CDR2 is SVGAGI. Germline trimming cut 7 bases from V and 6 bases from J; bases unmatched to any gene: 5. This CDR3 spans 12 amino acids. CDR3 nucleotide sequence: TGTGCCAGCACCTCAGGGGGCCGCGAGCAGTACTTC. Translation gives CASTSGGREQYF.

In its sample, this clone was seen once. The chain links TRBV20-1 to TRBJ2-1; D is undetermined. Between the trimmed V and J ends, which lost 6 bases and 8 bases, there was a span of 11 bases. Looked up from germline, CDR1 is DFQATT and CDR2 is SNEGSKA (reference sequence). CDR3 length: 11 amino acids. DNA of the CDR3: TGCAGTGCCACCACTCGGTATGAGCAGTTCTTC. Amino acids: CSATTRYEQFF.

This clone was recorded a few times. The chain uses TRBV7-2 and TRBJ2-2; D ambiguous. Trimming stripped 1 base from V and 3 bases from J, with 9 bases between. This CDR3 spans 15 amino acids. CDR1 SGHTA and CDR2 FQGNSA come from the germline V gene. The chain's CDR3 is CASSLDRPHTGELFF. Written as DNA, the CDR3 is TGTGCCAGCAGCTTAGATCGGCCACACACCGGGGAGCTGTTTTTT. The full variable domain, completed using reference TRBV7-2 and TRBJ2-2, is GAGVSQSPSNKVTEKGKDVELRCDPISGHTALYWYRQSLGQGLEFLIYFQGNSAPDKSGLPSDRFSAERTGGSVSTLTIQRTQQEDSAVYLCASSLDRPHTGELFFGEGSRLTVL.

The CDR3 region has the DNA TGTGCCAGCAGTGTTACAGCTTTGGTCACTGAAGCTTTCTTT. It encodes CASSVTALVTEAFF. The rearrangement uses TRBV6-1 and TRBJ1-1; no reliable D call. Trimming took off 4 bases at V and 4 bases at J, with 13 bases between the two ends. The CDR3 totals 14 residues. Germline V gene lookup returns CDR1 MNHNS and CDR2 SASEGT.

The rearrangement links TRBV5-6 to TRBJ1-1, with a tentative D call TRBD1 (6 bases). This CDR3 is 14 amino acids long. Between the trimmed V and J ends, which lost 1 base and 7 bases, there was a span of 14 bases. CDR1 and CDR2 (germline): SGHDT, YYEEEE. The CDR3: CASSLTGFFSEAFF. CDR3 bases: TGTGCCAGCAGCTTGACAGGGTTCTTTAGTGAAGCTTTCTTT.

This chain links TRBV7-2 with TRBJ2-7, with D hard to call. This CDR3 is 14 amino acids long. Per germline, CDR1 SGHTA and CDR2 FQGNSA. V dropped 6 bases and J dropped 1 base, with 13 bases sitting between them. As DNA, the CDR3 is TGTGCCAGCAGTAGAACTGGCACTTCCTACGAGCAGTACTTC. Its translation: CASSRTGTSYEQYF.

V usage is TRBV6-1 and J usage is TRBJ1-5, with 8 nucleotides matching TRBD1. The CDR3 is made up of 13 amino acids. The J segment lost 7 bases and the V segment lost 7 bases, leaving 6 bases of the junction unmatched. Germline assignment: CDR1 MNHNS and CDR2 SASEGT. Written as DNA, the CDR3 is TGTGCCAGCACCCAGGGGGCCGTCCAGCCCCAGCATTTT. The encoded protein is CASTQGAVQPQHF.

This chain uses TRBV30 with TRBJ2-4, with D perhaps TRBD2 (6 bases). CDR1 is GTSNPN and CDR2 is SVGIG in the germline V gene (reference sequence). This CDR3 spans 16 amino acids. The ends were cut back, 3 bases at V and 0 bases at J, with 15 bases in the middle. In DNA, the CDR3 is TGTGCCTGGAGCCCTGCGGGCGGGATAGCCAAAAACATTCAGTACTTC. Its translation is CAWSPAGGIAKNIQYF.

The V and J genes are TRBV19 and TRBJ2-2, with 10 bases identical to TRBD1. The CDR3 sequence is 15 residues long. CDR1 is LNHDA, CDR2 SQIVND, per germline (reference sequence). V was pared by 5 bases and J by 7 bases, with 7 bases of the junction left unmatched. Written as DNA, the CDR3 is TGTGCCAGTAGTGGACAGGGGGTTTATAGCGGGGAGCTGTTTTTT. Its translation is CASSGQGVYSGELFF.

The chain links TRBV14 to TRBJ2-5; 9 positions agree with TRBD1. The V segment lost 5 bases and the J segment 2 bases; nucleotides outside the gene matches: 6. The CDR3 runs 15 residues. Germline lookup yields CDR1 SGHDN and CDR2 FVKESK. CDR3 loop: CASSANRGPQETQYF. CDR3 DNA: TGTGCCAGCAGCGCCAACAGGGGGCCTCAAGAGACCCAGTACTTC. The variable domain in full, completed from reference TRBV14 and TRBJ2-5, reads EAGVTQFPSHSVIEKGQTVTLRCDPISGHDNLYWYRRVMGKEIKFLLHFVKESKQDESGMPNNRFLAERTGGTYSTLKVQPAELEDSGVYFCASSANRGPQETQYFGPGTRLLVL.

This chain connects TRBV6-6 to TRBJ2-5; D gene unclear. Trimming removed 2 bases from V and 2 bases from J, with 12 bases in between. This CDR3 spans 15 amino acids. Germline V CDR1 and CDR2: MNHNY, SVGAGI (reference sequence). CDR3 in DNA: TGTGCCAGCAGTTACGTCCCGGCCCTTCAAGAGACCCAGTACTTC. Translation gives CASSYVPALQETQYF.

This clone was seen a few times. The CDR3 DNA reads TGTGCCAGCAGCCGGGACTACTCCTACGAGCAGTACTTC. Its protein product is CASSRDYSYEQYF. The chain couples TRBV2 to TRBJ2-7; 7 bases agree with TRBD2. Germline-derived CDR1 and CDR2 are SNHLY and FYNNEI. The CDR3 is 13 amino acids. V lost 6 bases, J lost 0 bases, and 2 bases stayed unmatched.

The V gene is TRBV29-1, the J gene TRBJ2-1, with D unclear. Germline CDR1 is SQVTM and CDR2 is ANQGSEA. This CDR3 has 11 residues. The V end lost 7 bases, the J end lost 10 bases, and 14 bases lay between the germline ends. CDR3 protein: CSASAVREQFF. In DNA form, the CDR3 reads TGCAGCGCTTCAGCCGTTCGGGAGCAGTTCTTC.

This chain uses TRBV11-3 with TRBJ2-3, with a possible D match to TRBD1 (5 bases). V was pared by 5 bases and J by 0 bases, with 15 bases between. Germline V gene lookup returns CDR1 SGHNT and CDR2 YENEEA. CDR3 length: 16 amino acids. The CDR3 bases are TGTGCCAGCAGCACGTCAGGCCCAGGGAGCACAGATACGCAGTATTTT. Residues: CASSTSGPGSTDTQYF.

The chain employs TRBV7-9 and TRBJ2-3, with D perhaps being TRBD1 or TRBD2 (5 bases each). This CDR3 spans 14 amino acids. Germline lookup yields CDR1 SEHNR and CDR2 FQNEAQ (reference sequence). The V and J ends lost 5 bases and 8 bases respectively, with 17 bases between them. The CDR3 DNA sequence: TGTGCCAGCAGCCGGACTGGGGCGACGGCTACGCAGTATTTT. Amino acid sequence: CASSRTGATATQYF.

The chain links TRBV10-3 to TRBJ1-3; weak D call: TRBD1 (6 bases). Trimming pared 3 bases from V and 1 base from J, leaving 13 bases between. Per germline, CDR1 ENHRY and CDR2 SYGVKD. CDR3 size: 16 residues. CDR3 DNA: TGTGCCATCAGTGACCACGGACAGCCTTCTGGAAACACCATATATTTT. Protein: CAISDHGQPSGNTIYF.

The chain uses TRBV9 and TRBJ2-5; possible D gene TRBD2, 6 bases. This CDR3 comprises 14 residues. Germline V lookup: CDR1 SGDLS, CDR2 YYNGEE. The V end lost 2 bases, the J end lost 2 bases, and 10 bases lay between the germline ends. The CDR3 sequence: CASSVRGVQETQYF. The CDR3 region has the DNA TGTGCCAGCAGCGTCCGCGGGGTGCAAGAGACCCAGTACTTC.

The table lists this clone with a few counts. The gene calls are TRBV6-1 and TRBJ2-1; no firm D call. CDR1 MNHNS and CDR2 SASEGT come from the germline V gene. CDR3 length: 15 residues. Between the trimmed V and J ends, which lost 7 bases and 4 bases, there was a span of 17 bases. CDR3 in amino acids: CASTSIPIQYNEQFF. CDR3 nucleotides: TGTGCCAGCACGTCCATACCAATCCAATACAATGAGCAGTTCTTC.

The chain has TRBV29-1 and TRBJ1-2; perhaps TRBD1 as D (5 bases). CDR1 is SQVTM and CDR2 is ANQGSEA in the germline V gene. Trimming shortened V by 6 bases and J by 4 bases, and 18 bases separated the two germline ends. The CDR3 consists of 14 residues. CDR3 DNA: TGCAGCGTACCACGGGGCAGGGCCAGCTATGGCTACACCTTC. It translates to CSVPRGRASYGYTF.

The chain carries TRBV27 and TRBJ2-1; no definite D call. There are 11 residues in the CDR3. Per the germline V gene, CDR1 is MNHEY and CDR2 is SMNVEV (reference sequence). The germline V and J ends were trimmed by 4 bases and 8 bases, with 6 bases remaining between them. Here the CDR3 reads CASSSRYEQFF. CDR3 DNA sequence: TGTGCCAGCAGTTCCAGGTATGAGCAGTTCTTC.

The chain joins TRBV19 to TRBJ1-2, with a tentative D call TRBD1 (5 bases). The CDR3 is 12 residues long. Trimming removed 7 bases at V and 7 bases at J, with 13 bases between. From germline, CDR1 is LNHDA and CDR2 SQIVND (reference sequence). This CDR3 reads CASTMRGTGYTF. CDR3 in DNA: TGTGCCAGTACCATGAGGGGTACTGGCTACACCTTC.

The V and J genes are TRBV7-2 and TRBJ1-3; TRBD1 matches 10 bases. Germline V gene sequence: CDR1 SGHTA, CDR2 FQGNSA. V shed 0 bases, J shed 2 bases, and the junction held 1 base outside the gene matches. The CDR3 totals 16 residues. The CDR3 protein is CASSLAGQGAGNTIYF. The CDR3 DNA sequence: TGTGCCAGCAGCTTAGCCGGACAGGGGGCTGGAAACACCATATATTTT.

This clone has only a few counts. CDR3 in amino acids: CASSVRPSADTQYF. CDR3 DNA: TGTGCCAGCAGCGTACGGCCCTCTGCAGATACGCAGTATTTT. V gene TRBV9 combines with J gene TRBJ2-3; no definite D call. The CDR3 covers 14 residues. Trimming took 1 base from V and 4 from J, leaving 10 bases between them. Germline CDR1 SGDLS, CDR2 YYNGEE.